This entry features one T cell receptor beta chain sequence. This sample is part of a study of blood T cell repertoires in COVID-19. For the study at large: Researchers got acute and convalescent COVID-19 samples from the United States, Italy and Spain. Nucleic acid was either cDNA or gDNA, and it came from T cells, B-cell-depleted T cells, or PBMCs.

Authors' data handling: Reference gene primer amplification in the assay estimated nucleated cell counts. Produced via immunoSEQ multiplex PCR; TCRdb's table is partial and in-frame only. V, J and clone size were drawn from that table, and D and trimming were deduced from the DNA. Of 100,000 or so clones in the sample, over 80% were seen once. Looked up from germline, CDR1 is LGHDT and CDR2 is YNNKEL (reference sequence). The CDR3 is 16 residues long. Trimming left V 3 bases short and J 4 bases short, with 18 bases between. The source of this sequence is a man aged 45 to 65 with acute or convalescent COVID-19. Input material: peripheral blood. The chain carries TRBV3-1 (or the pseudogene TRBV3-2) and TRBJ1-1, with a tentative D call TRBD1 (5 bases). The CDR3, as DNA: TGTGCCAGCAGCCAGGCTTGGGGGGGAGCTGGCACTGAAGCTTTCTTT. As protein: CASSQAWGGAGTEAFF.